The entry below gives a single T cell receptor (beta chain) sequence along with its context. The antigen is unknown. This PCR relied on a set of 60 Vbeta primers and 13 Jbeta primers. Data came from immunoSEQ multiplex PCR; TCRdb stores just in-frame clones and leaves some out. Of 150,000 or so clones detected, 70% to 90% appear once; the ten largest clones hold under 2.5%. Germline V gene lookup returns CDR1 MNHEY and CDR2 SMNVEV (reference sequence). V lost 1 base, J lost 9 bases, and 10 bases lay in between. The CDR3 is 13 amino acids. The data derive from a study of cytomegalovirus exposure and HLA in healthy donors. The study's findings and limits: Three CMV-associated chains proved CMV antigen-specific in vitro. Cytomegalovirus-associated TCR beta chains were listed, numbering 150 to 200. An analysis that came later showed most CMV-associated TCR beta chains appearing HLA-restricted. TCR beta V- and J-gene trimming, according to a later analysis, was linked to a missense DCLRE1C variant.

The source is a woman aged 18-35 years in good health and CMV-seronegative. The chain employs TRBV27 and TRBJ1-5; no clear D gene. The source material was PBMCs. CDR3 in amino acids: CASSLYGEGPQHF. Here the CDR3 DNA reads TGTGCCAGCAGTTTATACGGGGAAGGGCCCCAGCATTTT.